This record covers a single T cell receptor (beta chain). Its antigen remains unknown. The data are from a study of cytomegalovirus exposure and HLA in healthy donors. Study-wide results and caveats: Despite most TCR sequences being rare, some public TCRs occurred in many donors.

In the PCR, 60 Vbeta and 13 Jbeta primers were used. Method: immunoSEQ multiplex PCR; TCRdb's copy keeps in-frame clones and lacks some. The sample yields roughly 200,000 clones, more than 75% seen once. Trimming cost V 8 bases and J 7 bases; bases outside gene matches: 4. CDR3 length equals 12 residues. Germline assignment: CDR1 LNHDA and CDR2 SQIVND (reference sequence). The clonotype comes from a man younger than 40 in good health and CMV-seronegative. The rearrangement links TRBV19 to TRBJ2-2; TRBD1 agrees at 7 bases. Sequences were obtained from PBMCs. CDR3 region: CASSTGFGELFF. CDR3 DNA sequence: TGTGCCAGTTCGACAGGGTTCGGGGAGCTGTTTTTT.